The 30 T cell receptor beta chains in this list originate from one sample, sequenced in a study of vaccination and CD4 T cells after COVID-19. Treatment here: approximately 9-day PBMC culture with coronavirus spike peptide pools or control peptides (ViraFEST assay). Gathered ahead of the COVID-19 pandemic (2011-2018) were the CD4+ T cells of the unexposed donor. Their recognized antigens are unknown. Sequenced with the Oncomine TCR Beta short-read assay was DNA taken from cultured CD4+ T cells. TCRdb called the PCR reads again in MiXCR, with one record for every CDR3 protein. The data contain some 6,000 distinct CDR3 sequences, approximately 35% of them seen just once; the ten biggest clones take up approximately 30%. The material sequenced was CD4+ T cells from blood, cultured in vitro. The receptors here all came from a human donor in good health.

The V gene is TRBV30, the J gene TRBJ1-5, with D unclear. Per germline, CDR1 GTSNPN and CDR2 SVGIG (reference sequence). The V gene lost 1 base and the J gene lost 4 bases, with 8 bases spanning the gap. This CDR3 spans 13 amino acids. CDR3 in amino acids: CAWSARSNQPQHF. CDR3 bases: TGTGCCTGGAGTGCTCGGTCTAATCAGCCCCAGCATTTT.

This sequence joins TRBV10-1 and TRBJ2-1; D is unresolved. Trimming stripped 0 bases from V and 6 bases from J, with 15 bases between. Germline assignment: CDR1 WNHNN and CDR2 SYGVQD (reference sequence). There are 16 residues in the CDR3. The CDR3 loop reads CASSESASGGFNEQFF. The CDR3 nucleotides are TGCGCCAGCAGTGAGTCGGCATCGGGTGGATTCAATGAGCAGTTCTTC.

The rearrangement links TRBV7-8 to TRBJ1-1, with D possibly TRBD1 on 5 matching bases. Germline V lookup: CDR1 SGHVS, CDR2 FQNEAQ. The CDR3 has 13 residues. V lost 6 bases to trimming and J lost 3 bases, with 11 bases between them. The CDR3 DNA reads as TGTGCCAGCAGGTCTACAGGTTACACTGAAGCTTTCTTT. It yields the protein CASRSTGYTEAFF.

The rearrangement links TRBV6-1 to TRBJ2-2, with D tentatively TRBD1 (5 bases). Germline CDR1 and CDR2: MNHNS and SASEGT. The CDR3 sequence is 12 residues long. V gave up 5 bases and J gave up 6 bases, with 7 bases separating them. CDR3 residues: CASSRGPGELFF. CDR3 DNA sequence: TGTGCCAGCAGTAGGGGCCCCGGGGAGCTGTTTTTT.

This clonotype was seen more than once but under ten times. J is TRBJ2-7 and V is TRBV11-2, with D tentatively TRBD1 (6 bases). Deletions cut 5 bases from V and 5 bases from J, with 16 bases between. This CDR3 contains 14 residues. CDR1 and CDR2 from the germline V gene are SGHAT and FQNNGV. The CDR3 spells CASSLSGQLDEQYF. The CDR3 DNA is TGTGCCAGCAGCCTATCTGGACAGCTCGACGAGCAGTACTTC.

V is TRBV19 and J is TRBJ1-1; a possible D gene is TRBD1 (6 bases). V shed 3 bases and J shed 2 bases, with 13 bases lying between them. Germline V gene data show CDR1 as LNHDA and CDR2 as SQIVND (reference sequence). This CDR3 region has 15 residues. The chain's CDR3 is CASSILGTINTEAFF. The CDR3 DNA reads TGTGCCAGTAGTATTCTTGGGACAATCAACACTGAAGCTTTCTTT.

The chain has TRBV6-1 and TRBJ2-2; D might be TRBD2 (6 bases). CDR1 and CDR2 from the germline V gene are MNHNS and SASEGT. Trimming left V 7 bases short and J 3 bases short, with 18 bases between. The CDR3 extends over 16 amino acids. Here the CDR3 reads CASTDGGLSDTGELFF. The CDR3 DNA sequence: TGTGCCAGCACCGACGGGGGACTCTCAGACACCGGGGAGCTGTTTTTT.

Remarks on this clonotype: One end of the junction is discordant with germline, which a read error may explain. The chain has TRBV12-3 or TRBV12-4 and TRBJ1-1; 8 bases align to TRBD1. This CDR3 has 14 amino acids. In nucleotides, the CDR3 is TGTACCAGCAGTACGGGGACAGGCCCCTATGAAGCTTTCTTT. It translates to CTSSTGTGPYEAFF.

This sequence joins TRBV6-1 and TRBJ1-5; D gene ambiguous. The length of the CDR3 is 13 residues. Trimming took 9 bases from V and 5 from J, leaving 14 bases between them. CDR1 and CDR2 from the germline V gene are MNHNS and SASEGT. The CDR3 DNA is TGTGCCAGTCTAGTGAGGGCTCATCAGCCCCAGCATTTT. This codes for CASLVRAHQPQHF.

The V call is TRBV6-4, the J call TRBJ2-3, with a possible D match to TRBD2 (7 bases). V was shortened by 4 bases and J by 5 bases, with 19 bases between the two germline ends. Germline CDR1 reads MRHNA; CDR2 reads SNTAGT. CDR3 length: 16 amino acids. The CDR3: CASSAMGGRIGDTQYF. The CDR3 DNA reads TGTGCCAGCAGTGCAATGGGGGGGCGGATTGGAGATACGCAGTATTTT.

This clonotype was observed a handful of times. V is TRBV6-5 and J is TRBJ1-2; D uncertain. V lost 2 bases and J lost 4, with 14 bases in between. The CDR3 sequence is 15 residues long. In germline, CDR1 is MNHEY, CDR2 SVGAGI. The CDR3 DNA sequence: TGTGCCAGCAGTTACGGGCCCTCCCCACCCTATGGCTACACCTTC. Translated, it gives CASSYGPSPPYGYTF.

The CDR3 region has the DNA TGTGCCAGCAGCAGCCAGGACAGCTACAATGAGCAGTTCTTC. This translates into CASSSQDSYNEQFF. The chain couples TRBV7-3 to TRBJ2-1; TRBD1 might be the D (6 bases). This CDR3 has 14 amino acids. Trimming took 5 bases from V and 3 from J, leaving 11 bases between them. Germline CDR1 reads SGHTA; CDR2 reads FQGTGA.

The genes are TRBV6-1 and TRBJ2-3; D might be TRBD2 (5 bases). V was cut by 10 bases and J by 0 bases, with 17 bases left in between. CDR3 length: 15 amino acids. The germline V gene has CDR1 MNHNS and CDR2 SASEGT. The chain's CDR3 is CATVTGLASTDTQYF. The CDR3 nucleotides are TGTGCCACCGTAACCGGGTTAGCGAGCACAGATACGCAGTATTTT.

The chain is built from TRBV5-4 and TRBJ1-1, with 7 bases that match TRBD1. V shed 10 bases and J 1 base; nucleotides not matched to a gene: 1. Germline CDR1 is SGHNT and CDR2 is YYREEE (reference sequence). This CDR3 has 11 amino acids. The CDR3 DNA reads as TGTGCCTACAGGGGGAACACTGAAGCTTTCTTT. Translating gives CAYRGNTEAFF.

V and J are TRBV6-4 and TRBJ2-3; 9 nucleotides agree with TRBD2. V was clipped by 3 bases and J by 0 bases; unmatched bases: 1. This CDR3 region has 15 residues. Germline CDR1 is MRHNA and CDR2 is SNTAGT. CDR3 sequence: CASSDLAGSTDTQYF. The CDR3, as DNA: TGTGCCAGCAGTGATCTAGCGGGGAGCACAGATACGCAGTATTTT.

The CDR3 loop reads CASRGLDPSYEQYF. CDR3 DNA: TGTGCCAGCAGGGGTCTGGACCCGTCCTACGAGCAGTACTTC. The V and J genes are TRBV6-1 and TRBJ2-7; D gene ambiguous. The germline V gene has CDR1 MNHNS and CDR2 SASEGT. CDR3 length: 14 amino acids. V was pared by 6 bases and J by 1 base, with 13 bases between.

The genes are TRBV4-1 and TRBJ1-2; D possibly corresponds to TRBD1 (5 bases). CDR1 is MGHRA, CDR2 YSYEKL, per germline. V was trimmed by 0 bases and J by 7 bases, leaving 12 bases between them. The CDR3 contains 14 residues. CDR3 nucleotides: TGCGCCAGCAGCCAAGAATTTGGGGCCGGTGGCTACACCTTC. This codes for CASSQEFGAGGYTF.

This clonotype has more than one count but fewer than ten. The CDR3 DNA is TGTGCCAGCAGCCTACAAAACAATGAGCAGTTCTTC. It translates to CASSLQNNEQFF. The V gene is TRBV6-1, the J gene TRBJ2-1; D not resolved. V lost 6 bases and J lost 5, with 8 bases in between. The germline V gene encodes CDR1 MNHNS and CDR2 SASEGT. The CDR3 contains 12 residues.

This clonotype appeared a few times. This chain links TRBV20-1 with TRBJ1-6; no reliable D call. Per the germline V gene, CDR1 is DFQATT and CDR2 is SNEGSKA (reference sequence). Trimming removed 2 bases at V and 7 bases at J, with 12 bases between. This CDR3 comprises 14 residues. CDR3 loop: CSARSTGSNSPLHF. For the CDR3, the DNA is TGCAGTGCTAGATCCACGGGGTCGAATTCACCCCTCCACTTT.

The chain recombines TRBV28 with TRBJ2-5; 7 nucleotides agree with TRBD1. The CDR3 covers 15 residues. CDR1 and CDR2 (germline): MDHEN, SYDVKM. V was pared by 8 bases and J by 4 bases, with 13 bases of the junction left unmatched. The CDR3 loop reads CASGRDSAPRETQYF. The CDR3, as DNA: TGTGCCAGCGGCCGGGACAGTGCTCCCAGAGAGACCCAGTACTTC.

This clonotype is deemed medium-sized. The chain combines TRBV27 with TRBJ1-1, with 7 bases that match TRBD1. From germline, CDR1 is MNHEY and CDR2 SMNVEV (reference sequence). Germline trimming cut 3 bases from V and 4 bases from J; bases unmatched to any gene: 5. CDR3 length equals 14 residues. CDR3 DNA sequence: TGTGCCAGCAGTTTGCGGACAGGAGTCACTGAAGCTTTCTTT. Amino acids: CASSLRTGVTEAFF.

By sample share, this clonotype is large. The chain employs TRBV20-1 and TRBJ1-2; the match to TRBD1 covers 7 bases. Germline assignment: CDR1 DFQATT and CDR2 SNEGSKA (reference sequence). Trimming cost V 0 bases and J 4 bases; bases outside gene matches: 5. The CDR3 contains 14 residues. CDR3 nucleotide sequence: TGCAGTGCTAGAGACCCGACAGGGCCCTATGGCTACACCTTC. This gives the protein CSARDPTGPYGYTF.

The V gene is TRBV7-2, the J gene TRBJ1-5; no reliable D call. The CDR3 extends over 13 amino acids. The germline gives CDR1 SGHTA, CDR2 FQGNSA. V lost 3 bases and J lost 0, with 3 bases in between. The CDR3 spells CASSFNSNQPQHF. CDR3 nucleotide sequence: TGTGCCAGCAGCTTTAATAGCAATCAGCCCCAGCATTTT.

In its sample, this clonotype was seen a few times. This chain joins TRBV7-3 and TRBJ1-1, with D maybe TRBD1 (5 bases). This CDR3 contains 17 residues. The germline V gene has CDR1 SGHTA and CDR2 FQGTGA. Trimming removed 5 bases from V and 1 base from J, with 20 bases in between. Here the CDR3 DNA reads TGTGCCAGCAGCACCCGACCTATGGGGACCAAGAACACTGAAGCTTTCTTT. Its translation: CASSTRPMGTKNTEAFF.

CDR3 sequence: CASSLSPELGLTGELFF. DNA of the CDR3: TGTGCCAGCAGTTTATCCCCCGAATTAGGGTTGACCGGGGAGCTGTTTTTT. The chain recombines TRBV27 with TRBJ2-2; D call uncertain. CDR3 length: 17 residues. V was clipped by 0 bases and J by 5 bases, with 16 bases between them. Germline lookup yields CDR1 MNHEY and CDR2 SMNVEV (reference sequence).

This clonotype was seen more than once but under ten times. The chain recombines TRBV6-1 with TRBJ1-6; D gene uncertain. This CDR3 is 14 amino acids long. CDR1 MNHNS and CDR2 SASEGT come from the germline V gene. V dropped 6 bases and J dropped 7 bases, with 13 bases sitting between them. Here the CDR3 reads CASRPQYPNSPLHF. The CDR3 coding sequence is TGTGCCAGCAGACCACAGTACCCAAATTCACCCCTCCACTTT.

This clonotype occurred a few times. The chain uses TRBV29-1 and TRBJ2-5; 9 positions agree with TRBD1. V was clipped by 6 bases and J by 4 bases; unmatched bases: 3. CDR1 is SQVTM, CDR2 ANQGSEA, per germline. The CDR3 covers 12 residues. CDR3: CSVDRGRETQYF. The CDR3, as DNA: TGCAGCGTGGACAGGGGTAGAGAGACCCAGTACTTC.

This clonotype was picked up a small number of times. The chain uses TRBV21-1 and TRBJ1-5. TRBV21-1 represents a pseudogene. This CDR3 has 9 residues. The CDR3 DNA reads TGTGCCACTCGGCAGCCCCAGCATTTT. This gives the protein CATRQPQHF.

The chain recombines TRBV20-1 with TRBJ2-7, with D possibly being TRBD2 (6 bases). V dropped 1 base and J dropped 3 bases, with 13 bases sitting between them. CDR1 is DFQATT, CDR2 SNEGSKA, per germline (reference sequence). The CDR3 is 14 residues long. The CDR3 DNA sequence: TGCAGTGCTAGAGTACCGGGACTCAACTACGAGCAGTACTTC. This encodes CSARVPGLNYEQYF.

This sequence joins TRBV19 and TRBJ2-3, with D possibly TRBD1 on 6 matching bases. Germline V gene lookup returns CDR1 LNHDA and CDR2 SQIVND (reference sequence). The V and J ends lost 9 bases and 4 bases respectively, with 14 bases between them. The CDR3 is 13 amino acids. In nucleotides, the CDR3 is TGTGCCAGCACCCCAGGGGTTCCAGATACGCAGTATTTT. Translated: CASTPGVPDTQYF.